This T cell receptor (beta chain) is drawn from a study of OX40 agonist ivuxolimab in advanced cancers. Study-level information: Patients got intravenous ivuxolimab at 0.01 to 10 mg/kg every 2 weeks. General study findings and limits: Expanded peripheral T cells had an undetermined antigen specificity.

This CDR3 comprises 16 residues. Germline V gene data show CDR1 as SGHAT and CDR2 as FQNNGV. The V segment lost 2 bases and the J segment 0 bases; nucleotides outside the gene matches: 5. Only in-frame clones appear in the TCRdb table, and some are missing; sequencing was by immunoSEQ multiplex PCR. The table lists 15,000 to 25,000 clones, 75% to 85% of them singletons. Comments on this clone: The antigen is unknown.

The specimen was CD4+ or CD8+ T cells sorted from blood, collected in a trial of the OX40 agonist ivuxolimab. The rearrangement joins TRBV11-2 to TRBJ1-1; 8 nucleotides agree with TRBD1. This sequence was found in an adult with an advanced solid tumor such as melanoma, head and neck, liver or kidney cancer. The CDR3 is CASSLYQGAMNTEAFF. The CDR3 DNA is TGTGCCAGCAGCTTATATCAGGGGGCGATGAACACTGAAGCTTTCTTT.